This T cell receptor beta chain was sequenced for a study of T cells after yellow fever vaccination (dated by TCRdb to about 2019). In terms of the full investigation: The SMART-Seq v4 Ultra Low Input RNA kit was used to prepare libraries from fractions with low cell numbers. To follow T-cell clones before and after both primary and booster YFV17D yellow fever vaccination, bulk TCR alpha and beta repertoires underwent longitudinal sequencing. Two healthy male donors, one aged 18 to 29 and one aged 30 to 40 years, were included in the cohort. Blood was collected at multiple timepoints before and after primary and secondary immunization, and bulk PBMC replicates and cell subsets were isolated. Overall results and qualifications from the work: The study included only two donors, which limits how far the findings can be generalized. Because abundant contaminating clonotypes from the bulk population could be contained in FACS-sorted repertoires, computational filtering was required. A small share of clonotypes occurred in both CD4 and CD8 compartments, likely arising from convergent recombination. Most clones expanded after primary vaccination were re-detected after the booster (about 96% of CD4 and around 86% of CD8), suggesting broad memory maintenance. Compared with the primary T-cell response, the secondary T-cell response was faster but weaker, reaching its peak on day 5 rather than on day 15.

According to the germline V gene, CDR1 reads SQVTM and CDR2 reads ANQGSEA. V drops 5 bases and J drops 6 bases, leaving 13 bases in between. Inclusive of the bounding cysteine and phenylalanine, the CDR3 is 12 residues long. The read is trimmed to its CDR3 DNA, 36 bases read in frame from base 1. Sequencing used an Illumina NovaSeq 6000. Synthesis of TCR cDNA relied on 5'RACE template switching, a step that introduced a universal primer site along with unique molecular identifiers. Priming for cDNA synthesis came from both the TCR alpha and TCR beta constant segments. Library amplification used two PCR steps, and the second PCR step added sample barcodes and sequencing adapters. Sequencing of libraries was done on Illumina HiSeq 2500 (2x100 bp) or NovaSeq (2x150 bp). Turning to the authors' computational methods: Reads were demultiplexed and collapsed into UMI consensus sequences with MIGEC, and V(D)J alignment was performed with MiXCR. Using edgeR on replicate PBMC samples, clonotypes were called vaccine-responding if FDR was below 0.01 and the log2 fold change was above 5 up to day 15. CD4 or CD8 identity was assigned to each bulk clonotype according to whether the clonotype was present at higher abundance in the sequenced CD4 repertoire or the sequenced CD8 repertoire. TCRdb's own reprocessing of the public reads used fastp at Q25 and MiXCR and kept productive beta chains. Every CDR3 protein is listed once, alongside the most common genes and DNA of its rows. The V and J calls here are based on TCRdb, not the publication. In this sample the table shows 250,000 to 400,000 distinct CDR3 sequences, approximately 4% of which occur a single time. In total, the top ten clones hold 20% to 25% of the sample.

As regards this clonotype: Its target antigen remains unknown. No quality values exist for individual bases; no much larger clone is one base distant.

The treatment or condition label, read with the paper, signifies: live attenuated yellow fever vaccine strain. Two biological replicates of bulk PBMCs were collected at each blood-draw timepoint. A standard Ficoll-Paque protocol was used to isolate PBMCs from peripheral blood. RNA was extracted with TriZol from bulk PBMCs, CD4 and CD8 fractions, and dextramer-positive and dextramer-negative fractions. This clonotype was obtained from a man aged 18 to 29 who received the YFV17D yellow fever vaccine. The V gene is TRBV29-1 and the J gene is TRBJ1-2, with no confidently assigned D gene. Sequences were derived from PBMCs, sampled 5 days after the yellow fever booster vaccination. The nucleotide sequence reads TGCAGCGTTTCCAGCACAGCCAATGGCTACACCTTC. The encoded protein is CSVSSTANGYTF.